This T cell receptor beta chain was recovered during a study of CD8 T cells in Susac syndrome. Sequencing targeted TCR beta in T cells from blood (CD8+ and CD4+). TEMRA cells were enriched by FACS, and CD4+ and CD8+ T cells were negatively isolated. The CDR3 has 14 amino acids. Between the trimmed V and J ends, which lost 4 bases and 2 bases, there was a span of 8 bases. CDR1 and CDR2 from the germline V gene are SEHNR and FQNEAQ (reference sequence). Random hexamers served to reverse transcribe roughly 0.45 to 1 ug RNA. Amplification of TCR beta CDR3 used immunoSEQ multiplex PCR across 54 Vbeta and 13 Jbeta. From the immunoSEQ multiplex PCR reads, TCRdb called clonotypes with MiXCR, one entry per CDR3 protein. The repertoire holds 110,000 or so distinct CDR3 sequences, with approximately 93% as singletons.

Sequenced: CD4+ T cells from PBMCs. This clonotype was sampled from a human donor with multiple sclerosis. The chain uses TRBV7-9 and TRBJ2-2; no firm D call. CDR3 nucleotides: TGTGCCAGCAGCTCTGACACAAACACCGGGGAGCTGTTTTTT. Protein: CASSSDTNTGELFF.